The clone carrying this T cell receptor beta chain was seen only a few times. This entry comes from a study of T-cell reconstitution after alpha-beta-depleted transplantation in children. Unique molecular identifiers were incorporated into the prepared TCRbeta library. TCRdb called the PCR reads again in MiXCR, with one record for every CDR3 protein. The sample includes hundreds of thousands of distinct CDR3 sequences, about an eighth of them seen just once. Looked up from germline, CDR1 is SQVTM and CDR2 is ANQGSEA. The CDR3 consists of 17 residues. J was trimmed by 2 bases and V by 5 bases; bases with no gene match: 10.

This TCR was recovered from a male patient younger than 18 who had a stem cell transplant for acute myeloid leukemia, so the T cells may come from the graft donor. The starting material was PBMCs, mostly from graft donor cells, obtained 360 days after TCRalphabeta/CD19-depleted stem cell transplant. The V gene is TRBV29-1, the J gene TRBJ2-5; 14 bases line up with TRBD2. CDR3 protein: CSVRPGLAGVRQETQYF. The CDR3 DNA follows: TGCAGCGTTCGACCGGGACTAGCGGGAGTTCGGCAAGAGACCCAGTACTTC.